This entry features one T cell receptor (beta chain) sequence. This entry is derived from a study of long-term antiretroviral therapy in people with HIV. Researchers report immunoSEQ v3.0 was run at survey level. Clones were read by immunoSEQ multiplex PCR, and TCRdb kept only the in-frame ones, dropping some. The table lists about 16,000 clones, over 70% of them singletons. Between the trimmed V and J ends, which lost 1 base and 2 bases, there was a span of 3 bases. Germline CDR1 reads SGHRS; CDR2 reads YFSETQ. The CDR3 has 12 amino acids. Sequences were derived from unsorted PBMCs, sampled 1.5 years before starting antiretroviral therapy. The chain uses TRBV5-1 and TRBJ2-5; D is ambiguous. This TCR was recovered from a woman aged 45-60 years with HIV. The CDR3 DNA reads as TGCGCCAGCAGCTTGCGGCAAGAGACCCAGTACTTC. It is translated as CASSLRQETQYF. The whole variable domain, filled in from reference TRBV5-1 and TRBJ2-5, reads KAGVTQTPRYLIKTRGQQVTLSCSPISGHRSVSWYQQTPGQGLQFLFEYFSETQRNKGNFPGRFSGRQFSNSRSEMNVSTLELGDSALYLCASSLRQETQYFGPGTRLLVL.